What follows are 25 T cell receptor beta chains derived from one specimen sequenced in a study of Graves' ophthalmopathy and Graves' hyperthyroidism. CDR3 regions of TCR beta were amplified from RNA transcripts. HTBI-primed first-round RT-PCR preceded second-round multiplex PCR. TCRdb itself ran the multiplex PCR reads through MiXCR, one entry per CDR3 protein. The table shows approximately 700,000 distinct CDR3 sequences, with over 40% occurring only once. The specimen was peripheral blood. Receptor source: an adult man with Graves' ophthalmopathy.

This clonotype was seen a few times. The chain combines TRBV10-3 with TRBJ1-5; D possibly corresponds to TRBD1 (6 bases). Germline CDR1 and CDR2: ENHRY and SYGVKD. The ends were cut back, 10 bases at V and 9 bases at J, with 22 bases in the middle. The CDR3 is 14 amino acids. CDR3 sequence: CASNPGTPSLPQHF. The CDR3 bases are TGTGCCAGCAACCCCGGGACACCGTCTTTGCCCCAGCATTTT.

This chain uses TRBV6-5 with TRBJ2-7; a weak D match, TRBD1 (6 bases). The germline CDR1 and CDR2 sequences are MNHEY and SVGAGI. This CDR3 is 15 amino acids long. V dropped 2 bases and J dropped 6 bases, with 17 bases sitting between them. Written as DNA, the CDR3 is TGTGCCAGCAGTTACCTGGACAGTGTAGGGGCCGAGCAGTACTTC. It yields the protein CASSYLDSVGAEQYF.

This rearrangement joins TRBV29-1 to TRBJ2-6; no clear D. Germline V CDR1 and CDR2: SQVTM, ANQGSEA. Trimming pared 3 bases from V and 0 bases from J, leaving 12 bases between. This CDR3 contains 16 residues. The CDR3 reads CSVERSSYSGANVLTF. The CDR3 DNA sequence: TGCAGCGTTGAGCGGAGCTCCTACTCTGGGGCCAACGTCCTGACTTTC.

This chain joins TRBV3-1 and TRBJ1-4, with a tentative D call TRBD1 (5 bases). Germline V gene data show CDR1 as LGHDT and CDR2 as YNNKEL (reference sequence). The CDR3 has 14 amino acids. The V end was cut by 7 bases, the J end by 0 bases, with 9 bases between. CDR3 sequence reads: CASTLGATNEKLFF. CDR3 nucleotide sequence: TGTGCCAGCACCCTGGGGGCAACTAATGAAAAACTGTTTTTT.

This clonotype has a count of ten or more. The chain couples TRBV7-2 to TRBJ2-5, with 8 bases identical to TRBD1. The germline V gene encodes CDR1 SGHTA and CDR2 FQGNSA. The CDR3 loop spans 13 amino acids. Trimming at V came to 3 bases and at J to 5 bases, leaving 2 bases not matched to a gene. CDR3 DNA sequence: TGTGCCAGCAGCTTGTACAGGGGGGAGACCCAGTACTTC. It specifies CASSLYRGETQYF.

This clonotype has a handful of counts. This chain links TRBV10-3 with TRBJ2-7; 9 bases map to TRBD2. This CDR3 comprises 14 residues. Looked up from germline, CDR1 is ENHRY and CDR2 is SYGVKD. With V trimmed by 10 bases and J by 5 bases, 12 bases remained unmatched. CDR3 in amino acids: CASNRGGGADEQYF. The CDR3 bases are TGTGCCAGCAATCGGGGCGGGGGGGCGGACGAGCAGTACTTC.

In this sample, this clonotype turned up many times. The rearrangement joins TRBV19 to TRBJ1-5; possibly TRBD1 for D (6 bases). Germline values: CDR1 LNHDA, CDR2 SQIVND (reference sequence). V lost 6 bases and J lost 0, with 12 bases in between. CDR3 size: 15 residues. The CDR3 sequence: CASRWNRDSNQPQHF. The CDR3 nucleotides read TGTGCCAGTAGGTGGAACAGGGATAGCAATCAGCCCCAGCATTTT.

Many counts were recorded for this clonotype. The gene calls are TRBV15 and TRBJ2-7, with a possible D match to TRBD2 (6 bases). The ends were cut back, 0 bases at V and 4 bases at J, with 16 bases in the middle. The germline gives CDR1 LNHNV, CDR2 YYDKDF (reference sequence). The CDR3 is 16 residues long. This chain's CDR3 is CATSREVWGTPYEQYF. Here the CDR3 DNA reads TGTGCCACCAGCAGAGAGGTTTGGGGGACTCCTTACGAGCAGTACTTC.

The rearrangement joins TRBV19 to TRBJ2-2; perhaps TRBD2 as D (5 bases). This CDR3 comprises 14 residues. Germline CDR1 reads LNHDA; CDR2 reads SQIVND (reference sequence). With 8 bases removed from V and 5 bases from J, the gap between germline ends came to 15 bases. CDR3 loop: CASLRAIGTGELFF. The CDR3 coding sequence is TGTGCCAGTTTGAGGGCCATCGGTACCGGGGAGCTGTTTTTT.

The V call is TRBV7-6, the J call TRBJ2-2, with no clear D. The V gene's germline CDR1 is SGHVS and CDR2 FNYEAQ. The CDR3 is 12 amino acids. The V end lost 3 bases, the J end lost 8 bases, and 7 bases lay between the germline ends. The CDR3 spells CASSFLLGELFF. The DNA for the CDR3 is TGTGCCAGCAGCTTCCTTTTGGGGGAGCTGTTTTTT. Filled out from reference TRBV7-6 and TRBJ2-2, the complete variable domain reads GAGVSQSPRYKVTKRGQDVALRCDPISGHVSLYWYRQALGQGPEFLTYFNYEAQQDKSGLPNDRFSAERPEGSISTLTIQRTEQRDSAMYRCASSFLLGELFFGEGSRLTVL.

This chain links TRBV15 with TRBJ1-5; D not certain. Germline V lookup: CDR1 LNHNV, CDR2 YYDKDF (reference sequence). The CDR3 runs 15 residues. V was pared by 3 bases and J by 0 bases, with 9 bases between. The CDR3 DNA sequence: TGTGCCACCAGCAGCCAAGGGTTTAGCAATCAGCCCCAGCATTTT. This encodes CATSSQGFSNQPQHF.

The J gene is TRBJ2-2, the V gene TRBV3-1; 11 nucleotides agree with TRBD2. CDR1 is LGHDT, CDR2 YNNKEL, per germline (reference sequence). There are 14 residues in the CDR3. With V trimmed by 6 bases and J by 5 bases, 2 bases remained unmatched. CDR3 coding DNA: TGTGCCAGCAGGTGGACTAGCGGGACCGGGGAGCTGTTTTTT. Translation gives CASRWTSGTGELFF. The whole variable domain, filled in from reference TRBV3-1 and TRBJ2-2, reads DTAVSQTPKYLVTQMGNDKSIKCEQNLGHDTMYWYKQDSKKFLKIMFSYNNKELIINETVPNRFSPKSPDKAHLNLHINSLELGDSAVYFCASRWTSGTGELFFGEGSRLTVL.

Ten or more counts support this clonotype. The rearrangement joins TRBV20-1 to TRBJ1-6, with a tentative D call TRBD1 (6 bases). CDR3 length: 14 residues. Germline V gene lookup returns CDR1 DFQATT and CDR2 SNEGSKA (reference sequence). V was pared by 0 bases and J by 9 bases, with 12 bases between. In DNA form, the CDR3 reads TGCAGTGCTAGAGATTGGGACATAGCTTCACCCCTCCACTTT. It yields the protein CSARDWDIASPLHF.

This rearrangement joins TRBV11-2 to TRBJ2-5; 8 bases map to TRBD2. With V trimmed by 8 bases and J by 5 bases, 10 bases remained unmatched. The CDR3 extends over 14 amino acids. Germline V gives CDR1 SGHAT, CDR2 FQNNGV. The CDR3 sequence is CASGYGGARETQYF. DNA for the CDR3: TGTGCCAGCGGCTACGGGGGGGCAAGGGAGACCCAGTACTTC.

The chain combines TRBV2 with TRBJ1-2; possibly TRBD1 for D (5 bases). The V end was cut by 6 bases, the J end by 4 bases, with 15 bases between. Germline V lookup: CDR1 SNHLY, CDR2 FYNNEI. The CDR3 runs 14 residues. CDR3 nucleotide sequence: TGTGCCAGCAGCAAAACGGGGGGAACCTATGGCTACACCTTC. Encoded protein: CASSKTGGTYGYTF.

This rearrangement joins TRBV15 to TRBJ1-5; maybe TRBD1 (6 bases). CDR3 size: 17 residues. Trimming removed 1 base at V and 4 bases at J, with 17 bases between. Germline-derived CDR1 and CDR2 are LNHNV and YYDKDF (reference sequence). This chain's CDR3 is CATSRGAGELGNQPQHF. The DNA for the CDR3 is TGTGCCACCAGCAGAGGGGCAGGGGAGTTAGGAAATCAGCCCCAGCATTTT.

In its sample, this clonotype was seen many times. The chain carries TRBV2 and TRBJ1-5; possible D gene TRBD1, 6 bases. This CDR3 has 15 residues. V was shortened by 4 bases and J by 2 bases, with 12 bases between the two germline ends. Germline V gives CDR1 SNHLY, CDR2 FYNNEI. CDR3 DNA sequence: TGTGCCAGCAGTGTGCCAGGGGAGGGCAATCAGCCCCAGCATTTT. This sequence encodes CASSVPGEGNQPQHF.

In this sample, this clonotype turned up many times. The chain is built from TRBV29-1 and TRBJ1-1, with 7 bases that match TRBD1. CDR3 length equals 12 residues. V lost 1 base to trimming and J lost 4 bases; unmatched junction nucleotides: 0. From germline, CDR1 is SQVTM and CDR2 ANQGSEA. The CDR3 sequence is CSVEAGGTEAFF. DNA of the CDR3: TGCAGCGTTGAAGCAGGGGGCACTGAAGCTTTCTTT.

This clonotype has only one observation. The conserved closing phenylalanine or tryptophan is absent in this CDR3, likely reflecting a read error. The DNA is left out, because the CDR3 cannot be placed on it with certainty; the CDR3 is given as TCRdb lists it. This chain connects TRBV7-6 to TRBJ1-3; no DNA check was done on the table's D call, TRBD1. The CDR3 has 10 amino acids, counting both end residues. CDR1 and CDR2 from the germline V gene are SGHVS and FNYEAQ. This chain's CDR3 is CASRGQGAPT.

This clonotype was seen only a few times. This chain uses TRBV30 with TRBJ1-6; TRBD1 matches at 7 bases. The trim removed 3 bases at V and 10 bases at J, leaving 9 bases unmatched. Germline V gene data show CDR1 as GTSNPN and CDR2 as SVGIG (reference sequence). The CDR3 has 14 amino acids. In nucleotides, the CDR3 is TGTGCCTGGAGAACGACAGGGAATTGGTCACCCCTCCACTTT. Amino acids: CAWRTTGNWSPLHF.

This clonotype occurred many times. The chain links TRBV7-6 to TRBJ1-4, with TRBD1 as a possible D gene (5 bases). This CDR3 is built from 16 residues. V gave up 5 bases and J gave up 5 bases, with 18 bases separating them. The V gene's germline CDR1 is SGHVS and CDR2 FNYEAQ. The CDR3 coding sequence is TGTGCCAGCAGCCAATCCGGGACGGGGAGAAATGAAAAACTGTTTTTT. This codes for CASSQSGTGRNEKLFF.

The CDR3 region is CASSSRGDPNEKLFF. The CDR3 DNA is TGTGCCAGCAGTTCCAGGGGGGACCCTAATGAAAAACTGTTTTTT. The chain employs TRBV7-8 and TRBJ1-4; 7 nucleotides line up with TRBD1. The length of the CDR3 is 15 residues. From germline, CDR1 is SGHVS and CDR2 FQNEAQ. V lost 6 bases to trimming and J lost 3 bases; unmatched junction nucleotides: 7.

Only a few counts were recorded for this clonotype. The chain links TRBV30 to TRBJ1-1, with D possibly TRBD1 on 5 matching bases. The CDR3 spans 12 residues. Germline V gene lookup returns CDR1 GTSNPN and CDR2 SVGIG (reference sequence). Trimming took 6 bases from V and 6 from J, leaving 14 bases between them. The CDR3 loop is CACGPGTAEAFF. The CDR3 nucleotides read TGTGCCTGCGGGCCGGGGACGGCTGAAGCTTTCTTT.

This clonotype was counted ten times or more. V and J are TRBV7-9 and TRBJ1-1; D may be TRBD1 (5 bases). The CDR3 consists of 14 residues. The V and J ends lost 3 bases and 4 bases respectively, with 12 bases between them. Per the germline V gene, CDR1 is SEHNR and CDR2 is FQNEAQ (reference sequence). DNA for the CDR3: TGTGCCAGCAGCTTTGGGGGACCGCGCACTGAAGCTTTCTTT. This codes for CASSFGGPRTEAFF.

This clonotype showed up just a few times. The chain uses TRBV30 and TRBJ2-2; 9 bases agree with TRBD1. Germline V gene sequence: CDR1 GTSNPN, CDR2 SVGIG (reference sequence). The V and J ends lost 0 bases and 6 bases, in that order; junction bases with no gene match: 2. The CDR3 consists of 14 residues. CDR3 coding DNA: TGTGCCTGGAGTGTAGGGGACAGGGCCGGGGAGCTGTTTTTT. Protein: CAWSVGDRAGELFF. The whole variable domain, filled in from reference TRBV30 and TRBJ2-2, reads SQTIHQWPATLVQPVGSPLSLECTVEGTSNPNLYWYRQAAGRGLQLLFYSVGIGQISSEVPQNLSASRPQDRQFILSSKKLLLSDSGFYLCAWSVGDRAGELFFGEGSRLTVL.